The clone carrying this T cell receptor beta chain has only a few counts. Its antigen remains unknown. J gave up 7 bases and V 6 bases, and 7 bases lay outside the gene matches. Germline V gives CDR1 MDHEN, CDR2 SYDVKM. This CDR3 has 13 residues. This record belongs to a study of vaccination and CD4 T cells after COVID-19. Study-wide background: From HCoV-229E, HCoV-OC43, HCoV-NL63 and SARS-CoV-2, overlapping spike peptides were used to stimulate the cells.

Oncomine TCR Beta short-read sequencing was applied to DNA from cultured CD4+ T cells. Using the QIAamp micro DNA kit, genomic DNA was extracted from the CD4+ T cells that had been cultured. TCRdb itself ran the PCR reads through MiXCR, one entry per CDR3 protein. The table shows approximately 19,000 distinct CDR3 sequences, with approximately 48% occurring only once. This sample's treatment: roughly ten-day PBMC culture with coronavirus spike peptide pools or control peptides (ViraFEST assay). The material sequenced was CD4+ T cells from blood, cultured in vitro, taken after SARS-CoV-2 vaccination. This clonotype originated in a human donor who had recovered from COVID-19. The chain couples TRBV28 to TRBJ1-2, with 8 bases that match TRBD1. CDR3 sequence: CASSQDRVGGYTF. CDR3 DNA sequence: TGTGCCAGCAGCCAGGACAGGGTTGGTGGCTACACCTTC.